This T cell receptor beta chain was recorded in a study of T cell repertoires in cytomegalovirus infection. At the level of the study: CMV epitopes, recently identified HLA-C-restricted and well-studied HLA-B-restricted, were used. Study results and limitations: HLA-C-restricted CMV-specific TCR beta clonotypes prevailed in the ex vivo response.

The germline gives CDR1 DFQATT, CDR2 SNEGSKA (reference sequence). The junction had 6 bases not matched to a gene; V was cut back by 3 bases and J by 3 bases. The CDR3 length is 16 residues. TCRdb re-called the reads with MiXCR, one entry per CDR3 protein. The table has about 37,000 distinct CDR3 sequences, over 50% seen once; the top ten hold 75% to 95%. The sample holds one count of this clonotype. Its cognate antigen is unknown. V is TRBV20-1 and J is TRBJ2-2; 11 bases are a match to TRBD2. The sequence came from a human donor in good health (CMV status not recorded). Some clones in this sample may be carry-over from other donors' samples. Sequencing was performed on CD8+ T cells from cultured PBMCs, taken from culture after CMV antigen stimulation. As DNA, the CDR3 is TGCAGTGCTAGGGTTCCGGGACTAGCGGACACCGGGGAGCTGTTTTTT. It specifies CSARVPGLADTGELFF.